The 4 T cell receptor beta chains listed next were all sequenced from one sample in a study of beta chain features in type 1 diabetes (dated 2018 in TCRdb). The library came from the immunoSEQ multiplex PCR assay. All of the isolated RNA was reverse transcribed with the High Capacity cDNA Reverse Transcription Kit, so expressed TCRB transcripts were sequenced. TCRdb stores this immuneACCESS table with in-frame sequences only. Part of the clones is absent; in the studies checked, under half of the shortfall reflects unresolved V genes, and no reason is known for the rest. A total of some 250,000 clones appear in this sample, 27% of them only once. The leading ten clones occupy about 3.9% of the sample. The sequenced sample was central memory CD4+ T cells from blood. The source is a young man in good health.

The chain is built from TRBV9 and TRBJ2-1, with 7 bases lining up with TRBD2. CDR3 length: 16 residues. The germline V gene encodes CDR1 SGDLS and CDR2 YYNGEE. With V trimmed by 3 bases and J by 0 bases, 6 bases remained unmatched. CDR3 bases: TGTGCCAGCAGCGGGCTAGCGGTGAGCTCCTACAATGAGCAGTTCTTC. It yields the protein CASSGLAVSSYNEQFF.

The V gene is TRBV11-2, the J gene TRBJ2-1, with D possibly called TRBD1 or TRBD2 (5 bases each). Trimming took 7 bases from V and 5 from J, leaving 27 bases between them. CDR1 is SGHAT and CDR2 is FQNNGV in the germline V gene. The CDR3 sequence is 18 residues long. CDR3 residues: CASTGRWVTGAGHNEQFF. Here the CDR3 DNA reads TGTGCCAGCACCGGAAGGTGGGTCACCGGGGCAGGCCACAATGAGCAGTTCTTC.

The V call is TRBV25-1, the J call TRBJ2-6; D uncertain. Trimming cost V 1 base and J 3 bases, with 13 bases left between them. CDR3 length: 17 amino acids. In germline, CDR1 is MGHDK, CDR2 SYGVNS. CDR3 coding DNA: TGTGCCAGCAGTGAATCGACCCCGGGCAATGGGGCCAACGTCCTGACTTTC. It encodes CASSESTPGNGANVLTF.

V usage is TRBV30 and J usage is TRBJ2-5, with D perhaps matching TRBD2 (5 bases). In germline, CDR1 is GTSNPN, CDR2 SVGIG (reference sequence). Trimming stripped 1 base from V and 1 base from J, with 10 bases between. The CDR3 is 14 residues long. The DNA for the CDR3 is TGTGCCTGGAGTGCGGACTGGCTCCAAGAGACCCAGTACTTC. Amino acids: CAWSADWLQETQYF. The complete variable domain, with remaining parts taken from reference TRBV30 and TRBJ2-5, reads SQTIHQWPATLVQPVGSPLSLECTVEGTSNPNLYWYRQAAGRGLQLLFYSVGIGQISSEVPQNLSASRPQDRQFILSSKKLLLSDSGFYLCAWSADWLQETQYFGPGTRLLVL.